Listed below are T cell receptor beta chains from one sample, sequenced in a study of T cell responses to AZD1222 COVID-19 vaccine. Assay: immunoSEQ multiplex PCR; the TCRdb copy retains only in-frame clones and omits some. This table holds roughly 36,000 clones, roughly 89% found once. The sequenced sample was peripheral blood, obtained on day 0 of AZD1222 vaccination. The receptor source for this set is an adult in good health. Both conserved end residues are part of each CDR3. Fields, in order: clone size, V gene, J gene, D gene, CDR3 protein, CDR3 DNA. D genes are given only for firm matches. Expanded clones get a size class; other rows say once, few or many, or leave the size out.

.	TRBV13	TRBJ1-4	.	CASSPGSNSEKLFF	TGTGCCAGCAGCCCCGGGAGCAATAGTGAAAAACTGTTTTTT
.	TRBV5-1	TRBJ1-1	.	CASSQRTVNTEAFF	TGCGCCAGCAGCCAAAGGACAGTGAACACTGAAGCTTTCTTT
.	TRBV11-2	TRBJ2-7	.	CASSLKGVRAYEQYF	TGTGCCAGCAGCTTGAAGGGAGTTCGGGCCTACGAGCAGTACTTC
few	TRBV2	TRBJ2-7	.	CASMRNSGGHEQYF	TGTGCCAGCATGAGAAATAGCGGAGGCCACGAGCAGTACTTC
.	TRBV7-9	TRBJ1-4	.	CASSLDNSRGEKLFF	TGTGCCAGCAGCCTAGATAACTCGCGTGGTGAAAAACTGTTTTTT
.	TRBV19	TRBJ1-3	.	CASSASWTGNTIYF	TGTGCCAGTAGCGCCTCATGGACTGGAAACACCATATATTTT
.	TRBV6-5	TRBJ2-7	TRBD1	CASSYRDRHYEQYF	TGTGCCAGCAGTTACCGGGACAGGCACTACGAGCAGTACTTC
.	TRBV30	TRBJ2-3	TRBD1	CAWSVEGADDTQYF	TGTGCCTGGAGTGTAGAGGGGGCGGACGATACGCAGTATTTT
.	TRBV6-7	TRBJ2-7	.	CASSGRGTYEQYF	TGTGCCAGCAGTGGAAGGGGGACCTACGAGCAGTACTTC
few	TRBV4-2	TRBJ1-4	.	CASTPGVRGADNEKLFF	TGTGCCAGCACCCCCGGGGTACGGGGGGCGGATAATGAAAAACTGTTTTTT
.	TRBV28	TRBJ1-2	TRBD1	CASRPGQKANYGYTF	TGTGCCAGCAGACCGGGACAGAAAGCTAACTATGGCTACACCTTC
once	TRBV9	TRBJ2-7	TRBD1	CASSPSGTDTYEQYF	TGTGCCAGCAGCCCTTCCGGGACAGATACCTACGAGCAGTACTTC
.	TRBV19	TRBJ2-1	.	CASSMRAVSYNEQFF	TGTGCCAGTAGTATGAGGGCGGTAAGTTACAATGAGCAGTTCTTC
.	TRBV13	TRBJ1-2	TRBD1	CASSLGFGQGFPLYGYTF	TGTGCCAGCAGCCTAGGTTTTGGACAGGGATTTCCCCTCTATGGCTACACCTTC
.	TRBV18	TRBJ1-1	.	CASSRQNEAEAFF	TGTGCCAGCTCCCGACAGAATGAAGCTGAAGCTTTCTTT
.	TRBV29-1	TRBJ2-7	.	CSVEGRLYEQYF	TGCAGCGTTGAAGGGAGACTCTACGAGCAGTACTTC
.	TRBV11-2	TRBJ1-2	.	CASSFSFNYGYTF	TGTGCCAGCAGCTTCTCCTTCAACTATGGCTACACCTTC
few	TRBV4-1	TRBJ2-7	.	CASSQGEAASYEQYF	TGCGCCAGCAGCCAAGGGGAGGCTGCCTCCTACGAGCAGTACTTC
.	TRBV28	TRBJ1-1	.	CASSYRELYTEAFF	TGTGCCAGCAGTTACAGGGAGCTGTACACTGAAGCTTTCTTT
.	TRBV7-8	TRBJ1-2	.	CASSLAGSNGYTF	TGTGCCAGCAGCTTAGCAGGGAGTAATGGCTACACCTTC
.	TRBV19	TRBJ2-1	TRBD2	CASSIGLAGAYNEQFF	TGTGCCAGTAGCATCGGACTAGCGGGAGCTTACAATGAGCAGTTCTTC
.	TRBV11-2	TRBJ2-6	.	CASSLFSSGANVLTF	TGTGCCAGCAGCTTGTTCTCCTCTGGGGCCAACGTCCTGACTTTC
.	TRBV4-2	TRBJ1-2	.	CASSQERGTVGGYGYTF	TGTGCCAGCAGCCAAGAAAGGGGTACAGTTGGAGGCTATGGCTACACCTTC
.	TRBV10-3	TRBJ2-3	.	CAISGDKREGVAADTQYF	TGTGCCATCAGTGGGGATAAGAGAGAGGGGGTGGCCGCAGATACGCAGTATTTT
.	TRBV16	TRBJ2-2	.	CASRHWTSTGELFF	TGTGCCAGCAGACACTGGACTTCTACCGGGGAGCTGTTTTTT
once	TRBV4-3	TRBJ1-2	.	CASSHPGLIYGYTF	TGCGCCAGCAGCCATCCGGGGTTGATCTATGGCTACACCTTC
.	TRBV3-1/TRBV3-2	TRBJ2-7	TRBD1	CASSQDMTGFYEQYF	TGTGCCAGCAGCCAAGATATGACAGGGTTCTACGAGCAGTACTTC
.	TRBV20-1	TRBJ2-3	.	CSASIQGPATQYF	TGCAGTGCTAGTATCCAGGGGCCCGCAACGCAGTATTTT
.	TRBV3-1/TRBV3-2	TRBJ2-3	TRBD2	CASSQELAGASTDTQYF	TGTGCCAGCAGCCAAGAGTTAGCGGGGGCCAGCACAGATACGCAGTATTTT
.	TRBV3-1/TRBV3-2	TRBJ2-5	.	CASSQTRGSTETQYF	TGTGCCAGCAGCCAAACTCGGGGGTCAACGGAGACCCAGTACTTC
.	TRBV6-1	TRBJ1-5	.	CASSARPRDSNQPQHF	TGTGCCAGCAGTGCTAGACCCAGAGATAGCAATCAGCCCCAGCATTTT
.	TRBV19	TRBJ1-5	.	CASMPVTGYSNQPQHF	TGTGCCAGTATGCCGGTGACAGGCTATTCCAATCAGCCCCAGCATTTT
.	TRBV5-6	TRBJ1-1	.	CASSLGGEGSEAFF	TGTGCCAGCAGCTTGGGGGGCGAGGGGTCTGAAGCTTTCTTT
.	TRBV25-1	TRBJ2-1	TRBD1	CASSESRDRGLYNEQFF	TGTGCCAGCAGTGAATCCAGGGACAGGGGGCTCTACAATGAGCAGTTCTTC
once	TRBV28	TRBJ2-1	TRBD2	CASSRTSGRNEQFF	TGTGCCAGCAGCCGGACTAGCGGGAGGAATGAGCAGTTCTTC
once	TRBV29-1	TRBJ1-1	.	CSVLTAYTEAFF	TGCAGCGTCCTAACAGCATACACTGAAGCTTTCTTT
once	TRBV9	TRBJ1-4	.	CASSPGDIEEKLFF	TGTGCCAGCAGCCCAGGGGACATCGAGGAAAAACTGTTTTTT
.	TRBV6-4	TRBJ2-7	.	CASSVGGGDEQYF	TGTGCCAGCAGTGTGGGGGGAGGCGACGAGCAGTACTTC
.	TRBV6-4	TRBJ2-1	TRBD2	CASSDLKERGGKIYNEQFF	TGTGCCAGCAGTGACCTGAAGGAGAGGGGAGGGAAGATCTACAATGAGCAGTTCTTC
few	TRBV5-1	TRBJ2-7	TRBD1	CASSSAGGSPYEQYF	TGCGCCAGCAGCTCCGCAGGGGGCTCTCCCTACGAGCAGTACTTC
.	TRBV3-1/TRBV3-2	TRBJ2-7	.	CASSPGRSYEQYF	TGTGCCAGCAGCCCCGGACGCTCCTACGAGCAGTACTTC
.	TRBV29-1	TRBJ1-1	TRBD1	CSVRQGRAEAFF	TGCAGCGTAAGACAGGGGAGGGCTGAAGCTTTCTTT
once	TRBV7-9	TRBJ2-7	TRBD2	CASSLGAGGGYEQYF	TGTGCCAGCAGCTTAGGGGCGGGAGGAGGCTACGAGCAGTACTTC
.	TRBV7-9	TRBJ2-3	TRBD2	CASSSPSGSSTDTQYF	TGTGCCAGCAGCTCCCCTAGCGGGAGCAGCACAGATACGCAGTATTTT
.	TRBV15	TRBJ1-1	TRBD1	CATSRAYPRTGLSNTEAFF	TGTGCCACCAGCAGAGCGTACCCAAGGACAGGGCTATCGAACACTGAAGCTTTCTTT
.	TRBV5-6	TRBJ2-5	TRBD1	CASSRQGTQETQYF	TGTGCCAGCAGCCGACAGGGAACACAAGAGACCCAGTACTTC
few	TRBV28	TRBJ1-4	.	CASRWGTNEKLFF	TGTGCCAGCAGGTGGGGGACTAATGAAAAACTGTTTTTT
once	TRBV7-8	TRBJ2-1	.	CASSHLYGEQFF	TGTGCCAGCAGTCACCTATATGGTGAGCAGTTCTTC
.	TRBV2	TRBJ2-3	TRBD1	CASKSPAGTGDTDTQYF	TGTGCCAGCAAATCCCCGGCCGGGACAGGGGACACAGATACGCAGTATTTT